Listed here are 18 T cell receptor beta chains from one sample, sequenced in a study of cytomegalovirus exposure and HLA in healthy donors. The repertoire was sequenced with immunoSEQ multiplex PCR; TCRdb's copy has only in-frame clones and lacks some. The sample holds about 150,000 clones, roughly 86% seen once. The sequenced sample consisted of PBMCs. The receptors originated from a human donor in good health.

This CDR3 reads CATSRVRRNQPQHF. In DNA form, the CDR3 reads TGTGCCACCAGCAGAGTACGGAGGAATCAGCCCCAGCATTTT. V gene TRBV15 combines with J gene TRBJ1-5, with D hard to call. The CDR3 spans 14 residues. Trimming removed 1 base at V and 4 bases at J, with 8 bases between. CDR1 and CDR2 (germline): LNHNV, YYDKDF (reference sequence).

CDR3 sequence reads: CASSLNGGINYGYTF. CDR3 coding DNA: TGTGCCAGCAGCTTAAATGGAGGAATTAACTATGGCTACACCTTC. This chain connects TRBV7-9 to TRBJ1-2; D not resolved. Germline V gene data show CDR1 as SEHNR and CDR2 as FQNEAQ (reference sequence). The V and J ends lost 2 bases and 1 base respectively, with 11 bases between them. The CDR3 extends over 15 amino acids. The full variable domain, its missing parts supplied by reference TRBV7-9 and TRBJ1-2, is DTGVSQNPRHKITKRGQNVTFRCDPISEHNRLYWYRQTLGQGPEFLTYFQNEAQLEKSRLLSDRFSAERPKGSFSTLEIQRTEQGDSAMYLCASSLNGGINYGYTFGSGTRLTVV.

This clone was recorded a few times. The gene calls are TRBV7-3 and TRBJ2-7; D is possibly TRBD1 (7 bases). This CDR3 region has 13 residues. V was cut by 4 bases and J by 8 bases, with 15 bases left in between. CDR1 and CDR2 (germline): SGHTA, FQGTGA. The CDR3 nucleotides read TGTGCCAGCAGCTCTTCATCAGGGGGGAAGCAGTACTTC. Its translation is CASSSSSGGKQYF. The full variable domain, in which reference TRBV7-3 and TRBJ2-7 provide the parts outside the CDR3, is GAGVSQTPSNKVTEKGKYVELRCDPISGHTALYWYRQSLGQGPEFLIYFQGTGAADDSGLPNDRFFAVRPEGSVSTLKIQRTERGDSAVYLCASSSSSGGKQYFGPGTRLTVT.

In the case of this clone: The sample contains more than one DNA sequence encoding this CDR3. The chain uses TRBV9 and TRBJ2-3; maybe TRBD2 (5 bases). The length of the CDR3 is 14 residues. Looked up from germline, CDR1 is SGDLS and CDR2 is YYNGEE. Trimming pared 1 base from V and 0 bases from J, leaving 6 bases between. In DNA form, the CDR3 reads TGTGCCAGCAGCGTATCGGGGAGCACAGATACGCAGTATTTT. Encoded protein: CASSVSGSTDTQYF.

The CDR3 spells CASSETGDYGYTF. The CDR3, as DNA: TGTGCCAGCAGCGAGACAGGGGATTATGGCTACACCTTC. The chain joins TRBV6-5 to TRBJ1-2, with TRBD1 matching over 8 bases. Germline values: CDR1 MNHEY, CDR2 SVGAGI. The CDR3 has 13 residues. V trimming: 6 bases; J trimming: 5 bases; junction bases outside the gene matches: 5.

The CDR3 bases are TGCGCCAGCAGCGCCGGGACAGGGCGCGAAAAACTGTTTTTT. Its protein product is CASSAGTGREKLFF. The gene calls are TRBV5-1 and TRBJ1-4, with 9 positions matching TRBD1. The junction had 6 bases not matched to a gene; V was cut back by 4 bases and J by 8 bases. The CDR3 is made up of 14 amino acids. Germline V gene sequence: CDR1 SGHRS, CDR2 YFSETQ.

This chain links TRBV5-6 with TRBJ2-7; D uncertain. This CDR3 is 13 amino acids long. Germline-derived CDR1 and CDR2 are SGHDT and YYEEEE. Trimming shortened V by 0 bases and J by 3 bases, and 7 bases separated the two germline ends. CDR3 bases: TGTGCCAGCAGCTTGGCGCCAGTCTACGAGCAGTACTTC. As protein: CASSLAPVYEQYF.

V usage is TRBV6-1 and J usage is TRBJ2-6; tentative D call: TRBD1 (5 bases). Trimming left V 4 bases short and J 4 bases short, with 8 bases between. In germline, CDR1 is MNHNS, CDR2 SASEGT. The CDR3 loop spans 14 amino acids. The CDR3 sequence: CASSVRAGANVLTF. DNA of the CDR3: TGTGCCAGCAGTGTCAGGGCCGGGGCCAACGTCCTGACTTTC.

This rearrangement joins TRBV9 to TRBJ2-2; the match to TRBD1 covers 7 bases. Germline lookup yields CDR1 SGDLS and CDR2 YYNGEE. The V segment lost 3 bases and the J segment 1 base; nucleotides outside the gene matches: 6. The CDR3 spans 16 residues. In nucleotides, the CDR3 is TGTGCCAGCAGCGCTTACAGGGGCTTGAACACCGGGGAGCTGTTTTTT. Its protein product is CASSAYRGLNTGELFF.

The chain combines TRBV2 with TRBJ1-2; the match to TRBD1 covers 11 bases. This CDR3 has 13 amino acids. V was clipped by 6 bases and J by 8 bases; unmatched bases: 5. CDR1 is SNHLY, CDR2 FYNNEI, per germline. The CDR3 reads CASRDRGLWGYTF. The CDR3 bases are TGTGCCAGCAGGGACAGGGGGCTGTGGGGCTACACCTTC.

The chain joins TRBV6-1 to TRBJ1-4; no clear D gene. Trimming cost V 5 bases and J 8 bases, with 15 bases left between them. This CDR3 is 14 amino acids long. Germline assignment: CDR1 MNHNS and CDR2 SASEGT. CDR3 loop: CASSRSRDIEKLFF. Written as DNA, the CDR3 is TGTGCCAGCAGTCGGTCCAGAGACATCGAAAAACTGTTTTTT.

This chain uses TRBV7-2 with TRBJ2-7, with a weak D call TRBD2 (5 bases). There are 16 residues in the CDR3. V was pared by 3 bases and J by 0 bases, with 15 bases between. Germline V gene lookup returns CDR1 SGHTA and CDR2 FQGNSA. CDR3 bases: TGTGCCAGCAGCTTGCGGACTGGCTCCGGCTCCTACGAGCAGTACTTC. It specifies CASSLRTGSGSYEQYF.

The chain combines TRBV5-5 with TRBJ1-5, with D possibly TRBD1 on 6 matching bases. Trimming removed 1 base from V and 0 bases from J, with 8 bases in between. Germline V gene data show CDR1 as SGHKS and CDR2 as YYEKEE (reference sequence). The CDR3 extends over 15 amino acids. The CDR3 DNA is TGTGCCAGCAGCTTGAGGACAGTTAGCAATCAGCCCCAGCATTTT. Amino acids: CASSLRTVSNQPQHF.

The rearrangement joins TRBV10-3 to TRBJ2-7, with 8 bases identical to TRBD1. The junction had 17 bases not matched to a gene; V was cut back by 5 bases and J by 5 bases. Germline loops: CDR1 ENHRY, CDR2 SYGVKD. This CDR3 spans 17 amino acids. In nucleotides, the CDR3 is TGTGCCATCAGTCATGAATTCCTTACAGGGGGGTTTAACGAGCAGTACTTC. It specifies CAISHEFLTGGFNEQYF.

This clone has only a few counts. This chain joins TRBV2 and TRBJ2-1; D is uncertain. This CDR3 has 18 amino acids. Germline lookup yields CDR1 SNHLY and CDR2 FYNNEI. With 6 bases removed from V and 2 bases from J, the gap between germline ends came to 23 bases. The CDR3 region is CASSGDWSIPKTYNEQFF. CDR3 in DNA: TGTGCCAGCAGCGGTGATTGGAGTATCCCTAAAACCTACAATGAGCAGTTCTTC.

This sequence joins TRBV5-3 and TRBJ2-2; possible D gene TRBD1, 6 bases. TRBV5-3 is noted as an ORF with a role that remains uncertain. The V and J ends lost 0 bases and 6 bases respectively, with 39 bases between them. The CDR3 length is 24 residues. CDR3 residues: CARSLACHLGWQGPVLEPPGELFF. CDR3 coding DNA: TGTGCCAGAAGCTTGGCCTGTCACCTGGGTTGGCAGGGGCCCGTACTCGAACCTCCCGGGGAGCTGTTTTTT.

The chain uses TRBV6-5 and TRBJ1-1, with D hard to call. The CDR3 runs 13 residues. The germline CDR1 and CDR2 sequences are MNHEY and SVGAGI. V was trimmed by 6 bases and J by 0 bases, leaving 8 bases between them. The CDR3 bases are TGTGCCAGCAGGAAGCTATTGAACACTGAAGCTTTCTTT. This codes for CASRKLLNTEAFF.

The rearrangement uses TRBV6-1 and TRBJ1-4; 7 bases fit TRBD1. Trimming removed 5 bases from V and 5 bases from J; junction bases left unmatched: 8. Looked up from germline, CDR1 is MNHNS and CDR2 is SASEGT. The CDR3 is 15 residues long. The CDR3 loop is CASSRPGTANEKLFF. The CDR3 coding sequence is TGTGCCAGCAGTCGCCCCGGGACAGCAAATGAAAAACTGTTTTTT.